This paragraph reports one TCR beta chain. The data were obtained in a study of T cell changes during pregnancy in multiple sclerosis. Assay used: immunoSEQ multiplex PCR; TCRdb lists only in-frame clones, some missing. The table has fewer than 50,000 clones, approximately 89% seen once. Germline assignment: CDR1 MNHNY and CDR2 SVGAGI (reference sequence). The CDR3 is made up of 15 amino acids. V trimming: 5 bases; J trimming: 2 bases; junction bases outside the gene matches: 8. Sequenced material: CD4+ T cells from peripheral blood mononuclear cells, taken in the second trimester of pregnancy. This TCR was sampled from a female donor in good health, enrolled as a control in a pregnancy study. V usage is TRBV6-6 and J usage is TRBJ2-7; 8 nucleotides match TRBD1. The CDR3 loop reads CASSDGQGPTYEQYF. CDR3 DNA sequence: TGTGCCAGCAGTGATGGACAGGGCCCAACCTACGAGCAGTACTTC.